The 17 T cell receptor beta chains below come from one sample, sequenced in a study of cytomegalovirus exposure and HLA in healthy donors. Assay used: immunoSEQ multiplex PCR; TCRdb lists only in-frame clones, some missing. The repertoire holds some 150,000 clones, around 83% seen once, with approximately 2.2% in the top ten. Sequences were obtained from PBMCs. These receptors originate from a human donor in good health.

In this sample, this clone turned up once. The chain links TRBV6-4 to TRBJ2-1; 12 bases are shared with TRBD2. In germline, CDR1 is MRHNA, CDR2 SNTAGT. Unmatched junction bases numbered 5, after V lost 6 bases and J lost 8 bases. CDR3 length: 14 residues. CDR3 DNA sequence: TGTGCCAGCAGCGCGAGGACTAGCGGGGATGAGCAGTTCTTC. Translated, it gives CASSARTSGDEQFF.

The chain recombines TRBV9 with TRBJ2-1; the D gene is possibly TRBD1 (5 bases). V lost 2 bases to trimming and J lost 6 bases, with 15 bases between them. CDR1 is SGDLS and CDR2 is YYNGEE in the germline V gene. The CDR3 extends over 15 amino acids. The CDR3 coding sequence is TGTGCCAGCAGCGTTACAGGCGGCGTTATCAATGAGCAGTTCTTC. Translating it yields CASSVTGGVINEQFF.

This chain connects TRBV29-1 to TRBJ2-1, with 8 bases lining up with TRBD2. This CDR3 has 14 amino acids. Germline CDR1 reads SQVTM; CDR2 reads ANQGSEA. The trim removed 7 bases at V and 12 bases at J, leaving 17 bases unmatched. The CDR3 DNA follows: TGCAGCGGATCTCAGACTAGCGCGCAAGGGGCGCAGTTCTTC. It codes for CSGSQTSAQGAQFF.

V and J are TRBV5-1 and TRBJ2-1, with 12 bases aligning to TRBD2. J was trimmed by 4 bases and V by 4 bases; bases with no gene match: 3. Germline values: CDR1 SGHRS, CDR2 YFSETQ. This CDR3 spans 15 amino acids. The CDR3 region has the DNA TGCGCCAGCAGCCCGACTAGCGGGGGTTACAATGAGCAGTTCTTC. It is translated as CASSPTSGGYNEQFF. The entire variable domain, with the rest obtained from reference TRBV5-1 and TRBJ2-1, is as follows: KAGVTQTPRYLIKTRGQQVTLSCSPISGHRSVSWYQQTPGQGLQFLFEYFSETQRNKGNFPGRFSGRQFSNSRSEMNVSTLELGDSALYLCASSPTSGGYNEQFFGPGTRLTVL.

Only one count was recorded for this clone. The chain couples TRBV27 to TRBJ2-7, with 9 bases lining up with TRBD2. Germline loops: CDR1 MNHEY, CDR2 SMNVEV (reference sequence). This CDR3 spans 14 amino acids. J was trimmed by 4 bases and V by 2 bases; bases with no gene match: 3. CDR3 nucleotide sequence: TGTGCCAGCAGTTTAGCGGGGGGGCCGTACGAGCAGTACTTC. Protein: CASSLAGGPYEQYF.

The genes are TRBV27 and TRBJ1-1; TRBD1 matches 7 bases. The CDR3 sequence is 17 residues long. Trimming removed 1 base from V and 0 bases from J; junction bases left unmatched: 8. From germline, CDR1 is MNHEY and CDR2 SMNVEV (reference sequence). The CDR3 DNA follows: TGTGCCAGCAGTTTATTCAGGACAGGATTTATGAACACTGAAGCTTTCTTT. Amino acids: CASSLFRTGFMNTEAFF.

DNA of the CDR3: TGTGCCAGCACTAGCCTGCACCCGTTCTTC. This gives the protein CASTSLHPFF. The chain combines TRBV2 with TRBJ2-1; a weak D match, TRBD2 (5 bases). Trimming cost V 7 bases and J 15 bases, with 13 bases left between them. This CDR3 has 10 amino acids. Germline CDR1 SNHLY, CDR2 FYNNEI.

In its sample, this clone was seen once. The chain carries TRBV5-5 and TRBJ2-2; weak D call: TRBD1 (6 bases). This CDR3 is built from 14 residues. CDR1 and CDR2 (germline): SGHKS, YYEKEE (reference sequence). V gave up 3 bases and J gave up 5 bases, with 11 bases separating them. CDR3 in amino acids: CASSSQGWTGELFF. For the CDR3, the DNA is TGTGCCAGCAGCTCACAGGGTTGGACCGGGGAGCTGTTTTTT.

V usage is TRBV9 and J usage is TRBJ2-1; D is perhaps TRBD2 (5 bases). V was clipped by 4 bases and J by 0 bases, with 11 bases between them. CDR1 and CDR2 from the germline V gene are SGDLS and YYNGEE. This CDR3 has 15 amino acids. The CDR3 coding sequence is TGTGCCAGCAGCAAGAGCGGTGACTCCTACAATGAGCAGTTCTTC. Amino acid sequence: CASSKSGDSYNEQFF.

The genes are TRBV9 and TRBJ2-5; TRBD1 is a possible D gene (5 bases). The V end lost 0 bases, the J end lost 5 bases, and 14 bases lay between the germline ends. The CDR3 is 15 residues long. Germline assignment: CDR1 SGDLS and CDR2 YYNGEE. In DNA, the CDR3 is TGTGCCAGCAGCGTAGCTAAAGGGGTCCAGGAGACCCAGTACTTC. Translating it yields CASSVAKGVQETQYF.

This sequence joins TRBV4-1 and TRBJ2-1; 9 nucleotides match TRBD2. Unmatched junction bases numbered 8, after V lost 4 bases and J lost 7 bases. Germline V lookup: CDR1 MGHRA, CDR2 YSYEKL. This CDR3 is 15 amino acids long. The CDR3 spells CASSPIIAGDNEQFF. CDR3 nucleotides: TGCGCCAGCAGCCCGATAATAGCGGGAGATAATGAGCAGTTCTTC.

In DNA form, the CDR3 reads TGCAGCGTTGAAGATCGCGGGGGGAAAAGACCCGGGGAGCTGTTTTTT. Translation: CSVEDRGGKRPGELFF. The V gene is TRBV29-1, the J gene TRBJ2-2; TRBD2 matches at 8 bases. The J segment lost 6 bases and the V segment lost 0 bases, leaving 9 bases of the junction unmatched. The CDR3 totals 16 residues. The germline CDR1 and CDR2 sequences are SQVTM and ANQGSEA.

This clone was seen a single time. This chain links TRBV9 with TRBJ1-2; 9 positions agree with TRBD1. With V trimmed by 3 bases and J by 5 bases, 8 bases remained unmatched. The V gene's germline CDR1 is SGDLS and CDR2 YYNGEE. This CDR3 spans 15 amino acids. The chain's CDR3 is CASSEGQGIIYGYTF. The CDR3 nucleotides read TGTGCCAGCAGCGAAGGACAGGGGATTATTTATGGCTACACCTTC.

The chain employs TRBV29-1 and TRBJ1-2; possibly TRBD1 for D (6 bases). CDR1 is SQVTM and CDR2 is ANQGSEA in the germline V gene. The CDR3 is 15 residues long. V lost 7 bases and J lost 8, with 26 bases in between. CDR3 sequence (DNA): TGCAGCGCCCGTTCGTTGGGGGCGCCTACTCGGGGCTACACCTTC. It translates to CSARSLGAPTRGYTF.

The chain recombines TRBV2 with TRBJ1-3, with TRBD1 as a possible D gene (5 bases). Germline CDR1 is SNHLY and CDR2 is FYNNEI. The CDR3 has 15 amino acids. The V end lost 3 bases, the J end lost 3 bases, and 12 bases lay between the germline ends. The chain's CDR3 is CASSDPRVGGNTIYF. The CDR3 DNA is TGTGCCAGCAGTGACCCCAGGGTGGGTGGAAACACCATATATTTT. Looking up the rest from reference TRBV2 and TRBJ1-3 gives the full variable domain: EPEVTQTPSHQVTQMGQEVILRCVPISNHLYFYWYRQILGQKVEFLVSFYNNEISEKSEIFDDQFSVERPDGSNFTLKIRSTKLEDSAMYFCASSDPRVGGNTIYFGEGSWLTVV.

The genes are TRBV7-2 and TRBJ2-7, with 9 bases aligning to TRBD1. Germline V gene lookup returns CDR1 SGHTA and CDR2 FQGNSA. The CDR3 is 15 residues long. Trimming took 5 bases from V and 3 from J; bases not matched to a gene: 8. The CDR3, as DNA: TGTGCCAGCAGCCAGGGTAGGACAGGGGTCTACGAGCAGTACTTC. Its protein is CASSQGRTGVYEQYF.

The genes are TRBV7-2 and TRBJ1-1, with 12 nucleotides matching TRBD1. Trimming at V came to 4 bases and at J to 1 base, leaving 4 bases not matched to a gene. Germline-derived CDR1 and CDR2 are SGHTA and FQGNSA. The CDR3 extends over 16 amino acids. The CDR3 loop reads CASSSGQGATNTEAFF. The CDR3 nucleotides read TGTGCCAGCAGCTCGGGACAGGGGGCCACGAACACTGAAGCTTTCTTT.